The present entry profiles one T cell receptor beta chain with its context. Its antigen is undetermined. Mixed chimerism was transient after nonmyeloablative marrow transplants from related graft donors. Unstimulated Tregs (CD4+CD25+CD127-) and CD4+CD25- non-Tregs were sorted from PBMCs. This sample is part of a study of Tregs in tolerant kidney transplant recipients. Notes on the study in general: Donor-specific Treg expansion exceeded global Treg expansion in tolerant patients, suggesting antigen drive. Some patients' samples used different primers over time, so nucleotide sequences weren't comparable.

Method: immunoSEQ multiplex PCR; TCRdb's copy keeps in-frame clones and lacks some. The repertoire consists of tens of thousands of clones, with approximately 93% occurring once and the leading ten covering roughly 1.5%. Per the germline V gene, CDR1 is SGHDT and CDR2 is YYEEEE. This CDR3 contains 16 residues. Trimming shortened V by 0 bases and J by 2 bases, and 12 bases separated the two germline ends. This specimen was CD4+ T cells from blood (PBMCs), taken 12 months after the transplant. V gene TRBV5-6 combines with J gene TRBJ2-1; no definite D call. This receptor was obtained from a human patient who received a combined kidney and bone marrow transplant. Some T cells may trace back to the graft donor. The CDR3 is CASSLERLRTYNEQFF. CDR3 DNA sequence: TGTGCCAGCAGCTTGGAGAGGCTTCGGACCTACAATGAGCAGTTCTTC.